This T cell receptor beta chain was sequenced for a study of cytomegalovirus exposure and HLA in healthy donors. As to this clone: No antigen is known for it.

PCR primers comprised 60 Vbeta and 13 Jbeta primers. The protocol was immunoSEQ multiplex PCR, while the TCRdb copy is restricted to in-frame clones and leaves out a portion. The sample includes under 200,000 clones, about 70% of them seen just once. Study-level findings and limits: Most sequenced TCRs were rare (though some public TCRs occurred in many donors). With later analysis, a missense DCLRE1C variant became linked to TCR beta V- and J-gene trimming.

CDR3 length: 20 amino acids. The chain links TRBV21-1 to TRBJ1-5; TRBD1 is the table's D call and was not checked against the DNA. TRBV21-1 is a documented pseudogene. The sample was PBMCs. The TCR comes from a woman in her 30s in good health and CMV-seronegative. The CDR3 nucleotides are TGTGCCAGCAGCACCGAATCGGGACATAACAGGGGTTCGGGCAATCAGCCCCAGCATTTT. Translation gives CASSTESGHNRGSGNQPQHF.